Following are 27 T cell receptor beta chains from one sample sequenced in a study of blood T cell repertoires in COVID-19. Clones were read by immunoSEQ multiplex PCR, and TCRdb kept only the in-frame ones, dropping some. The sample carries over 250,000 clones, roughly 80% recorded once. The sample taken for sequencing was PBMCs or T cells enriched from blood (not recorded which). The receptors were gathered from a man aged 40-55 years who had been exposed to COVID-19.

The chain recombines TRBV20-1 with TRBJ1-5; D is unresolved. V dropped 3 bases and J dropped 2 bases, with 11 bases sitting between them. The CDR3 consists of 14 residues. Germline V CDR1 and CDR2: DFQATT, SNEGSKA (reference sequence). CDR3 DNA: TGCAGTGCTAGTCCGGCGCAGGGCAATCAGCCCCAGCATTTT. Residues: CSASPAQGNQPQHF.

The rearrangement links TRBV12-3 or TRBV12-4 to TRBJ2-3; D gene unclear. There are 12 residues in the CDR3. Trimming removed 4 bases at V and 4 bases at J, with 6 bases between. CDR3 DNA sequence: TGTGCCAGCAGTTACCGGGCAGATACGCAGTATTTT. Translating gives CASSYRADTQYF.

This chain joins TRBV18 and TRBJ2-3; possibly TRBD1 for D (6 bases). CDR1 and CDR2 from the germline V gene are KGHSH and LQKENI. The length of the CDR3 is 15 residues. Trimming stripped 4 bases from V and 2 bases from J, with 13 bases between. CDR3 protein: CASSLGAVNTDTQYF. The DNA for the CDR3 is TGTGCCAGCTCACTGGGGGCGGTAAACACAGATACGCAGTATTTT. Combining the CDR3 with reference TRBV18 and TRBJ2-3 gives the whole variable domain NAGVMQNPRHLVRRRGQEARLRCSPMKGHSHVYWYRQLPEEGLKFMVYLQKENIIDESGMPKERFSAEFPKEGPSILRIQQVVRGDSAAYFCASSLGAVNTDTQYFGPGTRLTVL.

The chain recombines TRBV10-3 with TRBJ1-2; tentative D call: TRBD1 (5 bases). The V end was cut by 2 bases, the J end by 7 bases, with 11 bases between. CDR3 size: 13 residues. CDR1 is ENHRY and CDR2 is SYGVKD in the germline V gene. The CDR3 here is CAISELTGGGYTF. CDR3 bases: TGTGCCATCAGTGAGCTTACAGGTGGTGGCTACACCTTC.

The table lists this clone with a count of one. The V gene is TRBV7-9, the J gene TRBJ2-7; D is ambiguous. The germline gives CDR1 SEHNR, CDR2 FQNEAQ (reference sequence). Trimming shortened V by 1 base and J by 2 bases, and 9 bases separated the two germline ends. This CDR3 is 14 amino acids long. In nucleotides, the CDR3 is TGTGCCAGCAGCTTAGGACAAGCTACCTACGAGCAGTACTTC. Protein product: CASSLGQATYEQYF.

About this clone itself: In the same sample, other DNA sequences code for this CDR3. This sequence joins TRBV3-1 (or the pseudogene TRBV3-2) and TRBJ2-7, with a possible D match to TRBD2 (6 bases). The CDR3 runs to 14 residues. V was pared by 0 bases and J by 1 base, with 7 bases between. CDR1 is LGHDT, CDR2 YNNKEL, per germline (reference sequence). CDR3 sequence (DNA): TGTGCCAGCAGCCAAGAGGGGGGTTCCTACGAGCAGTACTTC. This translates into CASSQEGGSYEQYF.

The sample holds a few counts of this clone. V and J are TRBV19 and TRBJ1-4; maybe TRBD1 (5 bases). Germline CDR1 reads LNHDA; CDR2 reads SQIVND (reference sequence). With 7 bases removed from V and 5 bases from J, the gap between germline ends came to 11 bases. The CDR3 length is 13 residues. CDR3 bases: TGTGCCAGTACCCCAGGGATAAATGAAAAACTGTTTTTT. It specifies CASTPGINEKLFF.

The V call is TRBV27, the J call TRBJ2-3; D call uncertain. The V end lost 6 bases, the J end lost 0 bases, and 7 bases lay between the germline ends. The CDR3 consists of 13 residues. Germline assignment: CDR1 MNHEY and CDR2 SMNVEV (reference sequence). The CDR3 nucleotides read TGTGCCAGCAGAAGAACTAGCACAGATACGCAGTATTTT. As protein: CASRRTSTDTQYF.

The chain carries TRBV30 and TRBJ2-3, with TRBD2 matching 7 bases. J was trimmed by 6 bases and V by 3 bases; bases with no gene match: 12. Germline CDR1 is GTSNPN and CDR2 is SVGIG (reference sequence). The CDR3 extends over 15 amino acids. CDR3: CAWSSSRGGVDTQYF. CDR3 nucleotide sequence: TGTGCCTGGAGCTCGAGTCGGGGAGGGGTGGATACGCAGTATTTT.

The CDR3 nucleotides read TGTGCCAGCAGTAGAGAACAGCGCAATCAGCCCCAGCATTTT. Residues: CASSREQRNQPQHF. The chain recombines TRBV6-5 with TRBJ1-5; D remains ambiguous. Germline V gene lookup returns CDR1 MNHEY and CDR2 SVGAGI. Trimming removed 5 bases at V and 2 bases at J, with 10 bases between. The CDR3 is 14 residues long.

This rearrangement joins TRBV3-1 (or the pseudogene TRBV3-2) to TRBJ1-5, with D perhaps matching TRBD1 (6 bases). Germline V gives CDR1 LGHDT, CDR2 YNNKEL (reference sequence). This CDR3 is 15 amino acids long. The V gene lost 2 bases and the J gene lost 7 bases, with 15 bases spanning the gap. The CDR3 is CASSQSLGARQPQHF. The DNA of the CDR3 is TGTGCCAGCAGCCAAAGTCTGGGGGCACGGCAGCCCCAGCATTTT.

This clone was counted only a few times. This chain joins TRBV5-4 and TRBJ1-1; D is perhaps TRBD1 (5 bases). Germline V gene lookup returns CDR1 SGHNT and CDR2 YYREEE (reference sequence). The germline V and J ends were trimmed by 2 bases and 7 bases, with 12 bases remaining between them. CDR3 length: 13 amino acids. The DNA for the CDR3 is TGTGCCAGCAGCTTCGAATATGACAGTGAAGCTTTCTTT. Its protein is CASSFEYDSEAFF.

This chain connects TRBV12-5 to TRBJ1-5; D uncertain. Trimming removed 5 bases from V and 5 bases from J, with 4 bases in between. The germline V gene has CDR1 LGHNT and CDR2 FRNRAP. This CDR3 spans 11 amino acids. The CDR3 region has the DNA TGTGCTAGTGGTGCGTATCAGCCCCAGCATTTT. Its protein product is CASGAYQPQHF.

This sequence joins TRBV4-1 and TRBJ2-1; TRBD2 matches 11 bases. Trimming removed 0 bases from V and 8 bases from J; junction bases left unmatched: 9. The length of the CDR3 is 17 residues. Germline loops: CDR1 MGHRA, CDR2 YSYEKL. CDR3 residues: CASSQEIAGGPGHEQFF. DNA for the CDR3: TGCGCCAGCAGCCAAGAGATAGCGGGAGGGCCGGGCCATGAGCAGTTCTTC.

A word on this clone: Other DNA sequences in this specimen translate into the identical CDR3. The gene calls are TRBV7-9 and TRBJ1-1; D gene unclear. Germline CDR1 reads SEHNR; CDR2 reads FQNEAQ (reference sequence). This CDR3 contains 13 residues. Trimming stripped 5 bases from V and 5 bases from J, with 12 bases between. This chain's CDR3 is CASSPRRGTEAFF. The CDR3 DNA is TGTGCCAGCAGCCCCCGCCGGGGTACTGAAGCTTTCTTT.

This chain connects TRBV18 to TRBJ1-3; D is ambiguous. Germline values: CDR1 KGHSH, CDR2 LQKENI. V lost 8 bases, J lost 4 bases, and 18 bases lay in between. CDR3 size: 15 residues. The DNA for the CDR3 is TGTGCCAGCGCTGCGAGGGAAGGCGGAGGAAACACCATATATTTT. This encodes CASAAREGGGNTIYF.

The V gene is TRBV5-1, the J gene TRBJ1-5, with a tentative D call TRBD1 (5 bases). The CDR3 runs 15 residues. Deletions cut 3 bases from V and 6 bases from J, with 16 bases between. Germline loops: CDR1 SGHRS, CDR2 YFSETQ. CDR3 in amino acids: CASSSNGGDGQPQHF. The CDR3 nucleotides are TGCGCCAGCAGCTCGAACGGGGGTGATGGTCAGCCCCAGCATTTT.

This chain uses TRBV27 with TRBJ2-7; 15 nucleotides align to TRBD2. Per the germline V gene, CDR1 is MNHEY and CDR2 is SMNVEV (reference sequence). Losses at the gene ends were 3 bases for V and 3 bases for J; bases not matched to a gene: 3. This CDR3 has 16 residues. The CDR3 nucleotides are TGTGCCAGCAGTTTGGGACTAGCGGGAGGCTTCTACGAGCAGTACTTC. Encoded protein: CASSLGLAGGFYEQYF.

V gene TRBV7-8 combines with J gene TRBJ1-2; D is perhaps TRBD1 (6 bases). V was cut by 5 bases and J by 4 bases, with 8 bases left in between. CDR3 size: 12 residues. In germline, CDR1 is SGHVS, CDR2 FQNEAQ. As DNA, the CDR3 is TGTGCCAGCAGCCAGGGGTTCTATGGCTACACCTTC. Encoded protein: CASSQGFYGYTF.

The chain uses TRBV12-3 or TRBV12-4 and TRBJ1-1; D remains unclear. V lost 5 bases and J lost 6, with 10 bases in between. The CDR3 loop spans 12 amino acids. CDR3 amino acids: CASSVRTAEAFF. The CDR3 DNA reads as TGTGCCAGCAGTGTCCGAACAGCTGAAGCTTTCTTT.

The rearrangement joins TRBV9 to TRBJ2-5; 8 positions match TRBD2. The ends lost 4 bases at V and 5 bases at J; junction bases unmatched: 10. The CDR3 extends over 15 amino acids. Germline CDR1 SGDLS, CDR2 YYNGEE. The CDR3 nucleotides read TGTGCCAGCAGCTCCGGACTAGCAGAGATGGAGACCCAGTACTTC. Translation gives CASSSGLAEMETQYF.

V and J are TRBV11-3 and TRBJ2-5, with TRBD2 identical over 7 bases. CDR3 length: 12 residues. V lost 8 bases, J lost 5 bases, and 5 bases stayed unmatched. Germline CDR1 reads SGHNT; CDR2 reads YENEEA. The CDR3 region has the DNA TGTGCCAGCTATAGGGAGGGGGAGACCCAGTACTTC. Protein: CASYREGETQYF. Full variable domain (remainder filled in from reference TRBV11-3 and TRBJ2-5): EAGVVQSPRYKIIEKKQPVAFWCNPISGHNTLYWYLQNLGQGPELLIRYENEEAVDDSQLPKDRFSAERLKGVDSTLKIQPAELGDSAVYLCASYREGETQYFGPGTRLLVL.

The V and J genes are TRBV7-9 and TRBJ2-1, with 8 bases that match TRBD2. From germline, CDR1 is SEHNR and CDR2 FQNEAQ (reference sequence). Trimming took 6 bases from V and 9 from J; bases not matched to a gene: 13. The CDR3 sequence is 15 residues long. The CDR3 sequence is CASRATGTRWTEQFF. CDR3 nucleotides: TGTGCCAGCAGAGCGACCGGGACTAGGTGGACTGAGCAGTTCTTC.

The CDR3, as DNA: TGTGCCAGCAGCTTGGGACTAGATACCTACAATGAGCAGTTCTTC. Amino acid sequence: CASSLGLDTYNEQFF. The rearrangement links TRBV5-6 to TRBJ2-1, with D possibly being TRBD2 (6 bases). The CDR3 runs to 15 residues. The V end lost 0 bases, the J end lost 2 bases, and 9 bases lay between the germline ends. Germline V lookup: CDR1 SGHDT, CDR2 YYEEEE.

CDR3 residues: CARSSGTGGTNYGYTF. CDR3 nucleotides: TGTGCCAGAAGCAGCGGGACAGGGGGAACTAACTATGGCTACACCTTC. The chain has TRBV7-5 and TRBJ1-2; the D call TRBD1 from the table was never checked on the DNA. TRBV7-5 is a listed pseudogene. The length of the CDR3 is 16 residues.

This chain connects TRBV5-5 to TRBJ2-1; D is undetermined. The germline CDR1 and CDR2 sequences are SGHKS and YYEKEE (reference sequence). CDR3 size: 16 residues. V was clipped by 2 bases and J by 0 bases, with 12 bases between them. The CDR3 protein is CASSFLGGSSYNEQFF. The CDR3 DNA follows: TGTGCCAGCAGCTTTTTAGGCGGAAGCTCCTACAATGAGCAGTTCTTC.

This clone was seen a single time. The chain couples TRBV11-3 to TRBJ2-2; tentative D call: TRBD2 (6 bases). The V gene's germline CDR1 is SGHNT and CDR2 YENEEA. This CDR3 has 14 residues. V was trimmed by 3 bases and J by 4 bases, leaving 9 bases between them. In DNA form, the CDR3 reads TGTGCCAGCAGCTTTTTGGAGGGCACCGGGGAGCTGTTTTTT. Translated: CASSFLEGTGELFF.